This T cell receptor (beta chain) is drawn from a study of human T cells and chemical hapten exposure. The CDR3 sequence is 12 residues long. The germline V and J ends were trimmed by 0 bases and 17 bases, with 11 bases remaining between them. As to time point: patch test 2, 6 weeks after DPC sensitization. Treatment reported: therapeutic diphenylcyclopropenone sensitization with weekly scalp DPC. TCRdb re-analysed the RACE reads in MiXCR, keeping a single row per CDR3 protein. Counted here are 110,000 to 150,000 distinct CDR3 sequences, about an eighth occurring once; the ten biggest clones make up 1.3% to 1.5%.

The chain has TRBV12-3 or TRBV12-4 and TRBJ2-6, with D possibly being TRBD1 (5 bases). The receptor comes from a woman aged 45-65 years with alopecia areata. Some clones in this sample may be carry-over from other donors' samples. Sample: whole blood, taken in connection with sensitization to the hapten diphenylcyclopropenone (DPC). CDR3 in DNA: TGTGCCAGCAGTTTAGCGACAGTCCATATGACTTTC. This codes for CASSLATVHMTF.